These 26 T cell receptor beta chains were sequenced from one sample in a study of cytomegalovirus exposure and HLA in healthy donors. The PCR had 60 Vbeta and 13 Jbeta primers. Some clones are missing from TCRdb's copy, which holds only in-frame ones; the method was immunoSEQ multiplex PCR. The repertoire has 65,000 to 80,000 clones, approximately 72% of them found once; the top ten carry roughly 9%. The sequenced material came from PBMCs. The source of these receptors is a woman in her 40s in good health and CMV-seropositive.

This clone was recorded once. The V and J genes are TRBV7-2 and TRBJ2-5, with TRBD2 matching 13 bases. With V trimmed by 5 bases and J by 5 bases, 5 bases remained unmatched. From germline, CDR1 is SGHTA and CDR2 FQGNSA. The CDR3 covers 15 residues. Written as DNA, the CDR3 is TGTGCCAGCAGCCTGGGACTAGCGGGGCGGGAGACCCAGTACTTC. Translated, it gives CASSLGLAGRETQYF.

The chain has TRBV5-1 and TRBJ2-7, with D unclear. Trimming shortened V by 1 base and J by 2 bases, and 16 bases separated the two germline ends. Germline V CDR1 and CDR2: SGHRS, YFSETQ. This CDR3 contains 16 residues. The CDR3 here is CASSLFASTRTYEQYF. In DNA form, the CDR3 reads TGCGCCAGCAGCTTGTTTGCGTCGACACGGACCTACGAGCAGTACTTC.

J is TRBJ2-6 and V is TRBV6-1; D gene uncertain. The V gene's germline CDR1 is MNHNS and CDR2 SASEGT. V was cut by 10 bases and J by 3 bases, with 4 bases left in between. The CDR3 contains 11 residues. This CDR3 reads CATGGANVLTF. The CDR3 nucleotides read TGTGCCACCGGTGGGGCCAACGTCCTGACTTTC.

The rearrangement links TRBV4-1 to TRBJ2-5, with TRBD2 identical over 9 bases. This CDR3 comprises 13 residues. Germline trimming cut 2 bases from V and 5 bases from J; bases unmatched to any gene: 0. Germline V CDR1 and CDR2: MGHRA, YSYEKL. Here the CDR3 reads CASSQLAGETQYF. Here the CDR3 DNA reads TGCGCCAGCAGCCAACTAGCGGGGGAGACCCAGTACTTC.

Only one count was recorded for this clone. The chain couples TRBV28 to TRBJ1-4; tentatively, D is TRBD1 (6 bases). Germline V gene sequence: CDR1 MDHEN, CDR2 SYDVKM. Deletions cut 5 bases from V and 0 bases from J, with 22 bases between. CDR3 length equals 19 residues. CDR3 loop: CASSLLPRGGLSTNEKLFF. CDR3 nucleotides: TGTGCCAGCAGTCTCCTCCCCCGGGGGGGGCTCTCAACTAATGAAAAACTGTTTTTT.

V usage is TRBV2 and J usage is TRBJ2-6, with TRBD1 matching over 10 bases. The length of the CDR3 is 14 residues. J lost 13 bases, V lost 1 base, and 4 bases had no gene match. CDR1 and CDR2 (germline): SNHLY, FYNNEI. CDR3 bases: TGTGCCAGCAGTGAAGGGGGGACAGGGGCGGTCCTGACTTTC. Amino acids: CASSEGGTGAVLTF. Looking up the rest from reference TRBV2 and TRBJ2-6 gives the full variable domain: EPEVTQTPSHQVTQMGQEVILRCVPISNHLYFYWYRQILGQKVEFLVSFYNNEISEKSEIFDDQFSVERPDGSNFTLKIRSTKLEDSAMYFCASSEGGTGAVLTFGAGSRLTVL.

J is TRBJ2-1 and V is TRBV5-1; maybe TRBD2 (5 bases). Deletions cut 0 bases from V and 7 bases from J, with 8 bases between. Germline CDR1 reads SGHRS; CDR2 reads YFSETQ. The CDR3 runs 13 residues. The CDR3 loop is CASSLVGGNEQFF. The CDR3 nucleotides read TGCGCCAGCAGCTTGGTCGGCGGGAATGAGCAGTTCTTC.

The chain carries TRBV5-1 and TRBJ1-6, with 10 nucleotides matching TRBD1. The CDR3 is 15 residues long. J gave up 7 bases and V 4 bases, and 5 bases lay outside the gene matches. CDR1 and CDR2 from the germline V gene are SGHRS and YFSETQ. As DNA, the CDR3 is TGCGCCAGCAGCCCGGGACAGGGGAAAAATTCACCCCTCCACTTT. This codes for CASSPGQGKNSPLHF.

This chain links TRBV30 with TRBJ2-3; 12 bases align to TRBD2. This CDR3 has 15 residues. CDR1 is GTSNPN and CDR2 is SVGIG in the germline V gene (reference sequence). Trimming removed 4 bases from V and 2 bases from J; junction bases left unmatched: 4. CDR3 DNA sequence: TGTGCCTGGACAGGACTAGCGGGGTACACAGATACGCAGTATTTT. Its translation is CAWTGLAGYTDTQYF.

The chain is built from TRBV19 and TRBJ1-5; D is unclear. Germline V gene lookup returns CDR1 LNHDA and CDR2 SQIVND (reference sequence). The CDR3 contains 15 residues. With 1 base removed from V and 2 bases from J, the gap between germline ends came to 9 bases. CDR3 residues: CASSIGVAGNQPQHF. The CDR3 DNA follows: TGTGCCAGTAGTATAGGGGTGGCGGGCAATCAGCCCCAGCATTTT.

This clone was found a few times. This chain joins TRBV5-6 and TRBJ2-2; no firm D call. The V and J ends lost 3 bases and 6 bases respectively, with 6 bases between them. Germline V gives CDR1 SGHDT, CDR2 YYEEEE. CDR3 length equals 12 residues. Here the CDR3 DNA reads TGTGCCAGCAGCTGGAGTTCCGGGGAGCTGTTTTTT. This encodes CASSWSSGELFF.

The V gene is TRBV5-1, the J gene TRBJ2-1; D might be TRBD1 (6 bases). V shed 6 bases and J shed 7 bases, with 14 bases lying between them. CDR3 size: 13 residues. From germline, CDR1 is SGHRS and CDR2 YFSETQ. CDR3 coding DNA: TGCGCCAGCAAGGCAGGGGATGGTAATGAGCAGTTCTTC. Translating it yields CASKAGDGNEQFF. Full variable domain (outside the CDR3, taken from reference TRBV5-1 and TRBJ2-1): KAGVTQTPRYLIKTRGQQVTLSCSPISGHRSVSWYQQTPGQGLQFLFEYFSETQRNKGNFPGRFSGRQFSNSRSEMNVSTLELGDSALYLCASKAGDGNEQFFGPGTRLTVL.

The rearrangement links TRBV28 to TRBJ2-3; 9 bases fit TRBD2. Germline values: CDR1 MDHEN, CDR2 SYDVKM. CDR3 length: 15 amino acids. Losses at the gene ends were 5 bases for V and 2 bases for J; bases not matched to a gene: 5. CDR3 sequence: CASSLASGATDTQYF. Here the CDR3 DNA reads TGTGCCAGCAGTCTTGCTAGCGGGGCCACAGATACGCAGTATTTT. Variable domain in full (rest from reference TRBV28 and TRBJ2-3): DVKVTQSSRYLVKRTGEKVFLECVQDMDHENMFWYRQDPGLGLRLIYFSYDVKMKEKGDIPEGYSVSREKKERFSLILESASTNQTSMYLCASSLASGATDTQYFGPGTRLTVL.

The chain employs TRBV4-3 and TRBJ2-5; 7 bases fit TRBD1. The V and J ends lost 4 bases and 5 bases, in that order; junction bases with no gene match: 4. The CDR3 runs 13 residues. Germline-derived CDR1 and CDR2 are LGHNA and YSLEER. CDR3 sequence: CASSRSRGETQYF. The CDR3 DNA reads TGCGCCAGCAGCCGCTCCAGGGGGGAGACCCAGTACTTC.

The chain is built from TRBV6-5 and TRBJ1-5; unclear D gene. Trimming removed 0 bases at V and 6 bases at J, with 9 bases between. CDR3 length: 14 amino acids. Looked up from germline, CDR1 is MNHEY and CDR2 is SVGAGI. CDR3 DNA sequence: TGTGCCAGCAGTTACTCGGCTGGGAGTCAGCCCCAGCATTTT. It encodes CASSYSAGSQPQHF.

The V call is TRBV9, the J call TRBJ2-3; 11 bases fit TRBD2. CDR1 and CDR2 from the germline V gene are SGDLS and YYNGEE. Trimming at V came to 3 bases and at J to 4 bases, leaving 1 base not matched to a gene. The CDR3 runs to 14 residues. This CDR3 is CASSGSGGADTQYF. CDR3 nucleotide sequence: TGTGCCAGCAGCGGTAGCGGGGGGGCAGATACGCAGTATTTT.

The CDR3 DNA follows: TGTGCCACCAGCAGAGACTCCGGGAGTAGCTCTGGGGCCAACGTCCTGACTTTC. It encodes CATSRDSGSSSGANVLTF. V gene TRBV15 combines with J gene TRBJ2-6; D possibly corresponds to TRBD2 (6 bases). Germline CDR1 LNHNV, CDR2 YYDKDF (reference sequence). Trimming removed 0 bases at V and 0 bases at J, with 12 bases between. The CDR3 is 18 residues long. The whole variable domain, filled in from reference TRBV15 and TRBJ2-6, reads DAMVIQNPRYQVTQFGKPVTLSCSQTLNHNVMYWYQQKSSQAPKLLFHYYDKDFNNEADTPDNFQSRRPNTSFCFLDIRSPGLGDTAMYLCATSRDSGSSSGANVLTFGAGSRLTVL.

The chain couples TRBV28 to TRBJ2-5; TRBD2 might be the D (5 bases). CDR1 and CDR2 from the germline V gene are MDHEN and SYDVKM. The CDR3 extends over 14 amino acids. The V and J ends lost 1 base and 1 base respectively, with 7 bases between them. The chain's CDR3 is CASSLSGFQETQYF. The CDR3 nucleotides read TGTGCCAGCAGTTTATCGGGATTCCAAGAGACCCAGTACTTC.

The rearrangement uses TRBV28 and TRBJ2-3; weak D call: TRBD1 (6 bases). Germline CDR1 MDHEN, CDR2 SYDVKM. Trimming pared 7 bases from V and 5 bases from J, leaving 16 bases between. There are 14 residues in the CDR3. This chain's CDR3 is CASTPQGTGDTQYF. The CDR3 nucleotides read TGTGCCAGCACCCCACAGGGAACGGGAGATACGCAGTATTTT.

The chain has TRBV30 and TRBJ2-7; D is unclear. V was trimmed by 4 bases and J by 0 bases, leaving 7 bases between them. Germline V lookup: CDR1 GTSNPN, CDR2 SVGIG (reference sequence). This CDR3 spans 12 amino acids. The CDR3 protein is CAWTTLSYEQYF. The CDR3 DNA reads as TGTGCCTGGACGACACTCTCCTACGAGCAGTACTTC.

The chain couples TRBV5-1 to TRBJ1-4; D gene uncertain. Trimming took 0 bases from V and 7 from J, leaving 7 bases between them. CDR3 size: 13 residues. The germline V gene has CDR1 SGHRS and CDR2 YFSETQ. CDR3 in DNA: TGCGCCAGCAGCTTGGTCCCGGGTGAAAAACTGTTTTTT. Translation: CASSLVPGEKLFF.

This CDR3 is CSAPRASSNEQFF. The DNA of the CDR3 is TGCAGCGCCCCTAGGGCTAGCAGTAATGAGCAGTTCTTC. This chain joins TRBV29-1 and TRBJ2-1; tentative D call: TRBD2 (5 bases). CDR3 length equals 13 residues. Germline V gene lookup returns CDR1 SQVTM and CDR2 ANQGSEA. Trimming removed 7 bases from V and 7 bases from J, with 17 bases in between.

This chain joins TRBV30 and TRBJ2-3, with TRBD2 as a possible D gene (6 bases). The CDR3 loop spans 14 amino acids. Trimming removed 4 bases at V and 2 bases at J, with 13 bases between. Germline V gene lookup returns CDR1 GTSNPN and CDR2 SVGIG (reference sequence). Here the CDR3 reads CAWNGGLLTDTQYF. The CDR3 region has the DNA TGTGCCTGGAACGGTGGACTACTCACAGATACGCAGTATTTT.

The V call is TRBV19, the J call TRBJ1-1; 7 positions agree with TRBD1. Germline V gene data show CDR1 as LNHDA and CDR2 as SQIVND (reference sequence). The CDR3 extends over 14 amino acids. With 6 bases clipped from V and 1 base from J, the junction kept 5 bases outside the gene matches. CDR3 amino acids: CASSQDRTNTEAFF. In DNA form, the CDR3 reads TGTGCCAGTAGCCAGGACAGGACGAACACTGAAGCTTTCTTT. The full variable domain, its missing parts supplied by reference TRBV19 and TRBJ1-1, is DGGITQSPKYLFRKEGQNVTLSCEQNLNHDAMYWYRQDPGQGLRLIYYSQIVNDFQKGDIAEGYSVSREKKESFPLTVTSAQKNPTAFYLCASSQDRTNTEAFFGQGTRLTVV.

In nucleotides, the CDR3 is TGTGCCAGTCACAAAGCAGGGCGGTATGGCTACACCTTC. Its translation: CASHKAGRYGYTF. The V call is TRBV19, the J call TRBJ1-2; the D gene is possibly TRBD1 (5 bases). The ends were cut back, 8 bases at V and 5 bases at J, with 15 bases in the middle. This CDR3 is built from 13 residues. CDR1 is LNHDA and CDR2 is SQIVND in the germline V gene (reference sequence).

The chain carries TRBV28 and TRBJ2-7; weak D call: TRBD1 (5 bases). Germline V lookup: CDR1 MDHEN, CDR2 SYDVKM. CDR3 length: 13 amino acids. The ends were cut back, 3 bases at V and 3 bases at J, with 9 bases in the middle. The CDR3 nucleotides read TGTGCCAGCAGTTTGCCAGGGAACTACGAGCAGTACTTC. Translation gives CASSLPGNYEQYF.